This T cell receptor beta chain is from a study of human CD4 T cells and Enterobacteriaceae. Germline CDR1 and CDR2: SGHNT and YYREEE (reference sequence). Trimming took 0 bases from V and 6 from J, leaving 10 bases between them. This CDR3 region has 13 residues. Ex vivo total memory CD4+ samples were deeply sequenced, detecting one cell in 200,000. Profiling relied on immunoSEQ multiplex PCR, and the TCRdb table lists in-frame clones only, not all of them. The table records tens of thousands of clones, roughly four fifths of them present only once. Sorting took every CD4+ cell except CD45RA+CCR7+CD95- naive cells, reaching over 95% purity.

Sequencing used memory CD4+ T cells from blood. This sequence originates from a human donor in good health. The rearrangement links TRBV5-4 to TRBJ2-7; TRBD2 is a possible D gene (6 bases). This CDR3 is CASSLELASEQYF. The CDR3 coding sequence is TGTGCCAGCAGCTTGGAACTAGCAAGCGAGCAGTACTTC.